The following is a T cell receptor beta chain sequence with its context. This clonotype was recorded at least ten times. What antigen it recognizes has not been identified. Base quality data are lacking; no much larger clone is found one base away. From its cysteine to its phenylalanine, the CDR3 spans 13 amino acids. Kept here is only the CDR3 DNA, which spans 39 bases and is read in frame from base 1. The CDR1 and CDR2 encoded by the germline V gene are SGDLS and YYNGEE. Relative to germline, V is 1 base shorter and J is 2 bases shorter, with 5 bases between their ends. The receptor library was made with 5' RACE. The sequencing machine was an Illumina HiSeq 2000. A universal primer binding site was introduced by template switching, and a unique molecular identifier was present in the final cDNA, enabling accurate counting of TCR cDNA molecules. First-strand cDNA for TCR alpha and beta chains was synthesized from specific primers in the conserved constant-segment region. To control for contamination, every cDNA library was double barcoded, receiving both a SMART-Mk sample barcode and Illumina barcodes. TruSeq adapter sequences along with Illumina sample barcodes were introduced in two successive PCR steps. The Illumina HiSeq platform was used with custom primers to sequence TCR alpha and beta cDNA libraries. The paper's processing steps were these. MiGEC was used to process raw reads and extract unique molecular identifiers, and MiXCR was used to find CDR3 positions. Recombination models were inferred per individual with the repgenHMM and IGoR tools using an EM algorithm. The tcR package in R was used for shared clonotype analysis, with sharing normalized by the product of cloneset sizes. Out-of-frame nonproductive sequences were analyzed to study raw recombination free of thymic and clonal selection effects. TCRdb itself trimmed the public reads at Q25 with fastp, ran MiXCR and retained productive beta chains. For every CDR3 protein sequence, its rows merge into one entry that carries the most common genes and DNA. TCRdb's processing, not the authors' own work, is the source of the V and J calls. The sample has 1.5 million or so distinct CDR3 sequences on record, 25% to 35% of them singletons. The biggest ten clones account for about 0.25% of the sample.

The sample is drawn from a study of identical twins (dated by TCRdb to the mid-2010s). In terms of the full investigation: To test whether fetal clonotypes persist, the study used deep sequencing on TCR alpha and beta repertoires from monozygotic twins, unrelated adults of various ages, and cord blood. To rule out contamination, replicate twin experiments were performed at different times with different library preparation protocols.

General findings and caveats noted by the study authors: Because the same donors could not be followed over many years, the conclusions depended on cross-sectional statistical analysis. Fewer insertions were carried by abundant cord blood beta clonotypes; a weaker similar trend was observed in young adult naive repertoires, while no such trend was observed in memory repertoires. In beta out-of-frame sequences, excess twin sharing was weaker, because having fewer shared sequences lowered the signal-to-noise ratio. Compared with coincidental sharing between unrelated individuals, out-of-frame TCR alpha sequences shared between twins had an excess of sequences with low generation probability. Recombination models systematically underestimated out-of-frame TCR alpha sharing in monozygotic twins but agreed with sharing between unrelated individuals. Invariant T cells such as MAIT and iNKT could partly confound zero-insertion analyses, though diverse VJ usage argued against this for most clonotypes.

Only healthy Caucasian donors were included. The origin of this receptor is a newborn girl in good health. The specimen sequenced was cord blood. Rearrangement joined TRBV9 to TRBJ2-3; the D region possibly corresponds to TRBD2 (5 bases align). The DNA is TGTGCCAGCAGCGTACTAGCCACAGATACGCAGTATTTT. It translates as CASSVLATDTQYF.